Sequencing of this TCR beta chain was carried out in a study of glioma-infiltrating T cells after dendritic cell vaccination (dated by TCRdb to about 2016). Study-wide context: The cohort included around 15 glioblastoma patients drawn from Phase I and II dendritic cell vaccination trials, of whom 9 were newly diagnosed and 6 had recurrent disease. Autologous tumor lysate-pulsed dendritic cell vaccination was administered to the patients between about 2002 and 2013. The vaccine consisted of monocyte-derived dendritic cells cultured approximately seven days with IL-4 and GM-CSF, then pulsed overnight with autologous tumor lysate. Each patient was given three intradermal dendritic cell vaccine injections, spaced two weeks apart, in the arm below the axilla. Deep sequencing of TCR beta CDR3 regions was used to quantify tumor-infiltrating lymphocyte content and compare tumor and blood repertoires in dendritic cell-vaccinated glioblastoma patients. Survival after dendritic cell vaccination was correlated with TCR sequencing metrics, including TIL content and tumor-blood repertoire overlap. Beyond this particular receptor, the publication reports: TCR clonality showed no direct relationship with survival, which suggests that a diverse polyclonal response may be important. The TCR overlap response model with three groups was called speculative and said to need prospective validation. After dendritic cell vaccination, a higher estimated pretreatment TIL content predicted longer time to progression and longer overall survival. The cohort was small and heterogeneous, and full blood and tumor sets were available for few patients, with initial-recurrent tumor pairs available for even fewer patients.

The immunoSEQ assay amplified TCRB CDR3 regions from approximately 2 micrograms of genomic DNA, or from all available DNA when less than that amount was available. The multiplex PCR relied on 60 forward primers for TCR V beta segments and 13 reverse primers for J beta segments. To estimate the number of reads per starting template, synthetic control templates were added to each sample at limiting dilution. Reads of 87 bp were generated by sequencing on the Illumina HiSeq System. In the paper's pipeline: PCR and sequencing errors were removed by merging closely related sequences with a nearest neighbor algorithm. TCR overlap was measured as the percentage of unique tumor TCR beta sequences that were also present in the peripheral blood of the same patient. TCRdb's version of the immuneACCESS table is confined to in-frame rearrangements and falls short of the full clone set. An unresolved V gene accounts for under half of the shortfall where checked; the remainder is of unknown origin. V, J and clone size reflect that table, while D and trimming were determined from the DNA. The sample table holds roughly 82,000 clones, of which over 85% were seen once. About 3% of the sample is held by the ten biggest clonotypes.

To be selected, patients needed enough residual fresh-frozen tumor tissue and more than two years of available survival data. Molecular status otherwise varied across the glioblastoma patients, but none of them carried an isocitrate dehydrogenase mutation. PBMC were collected before vaccination, two weeks after the third vaccination, and at tumor progression if tumor progression occurred. The Qiagen DNeasy Blood extraction Kit was used for extraction of genomic DNA. V has 3 bases trimmed and J has 4 bases trimmed; junction bases matching no gene number 9. CDR1 and CDR2 are drawn from the germline V gene (reference sequence): WNHNN, SYGVQD. The CDR3 starts with the cysteine, ends with the phenylalanine, and has 16 residues. Kept here is only the CDR3 DNA, which spans 48 bases and is read in frame from base 1. This clone was counted only a few times. Its specific antigen is unknown. No much larger clone is present one base from it, and per-base qualities are unavailable.

This chain is built from TRBV10-1 and TRBJ1-5, and 7 junctional nucleotides match TRBD1. The material sequenced was blood, taken before dendritic cell vaccination. The sequence was obtained from a human donor with glioblastoma. Here the CDR3 is given as CASSEEGQGENQPQHF. The bases are TGCGCCAGCAGTGAAGAGGGTCAGGGGGAAAATCAGCCCCAGCATTTT.